The clone carrying this TCR beta chain was found a few times. Its antigen is unknown. Primed by a sample-barcoded 5' primer and a J-beta primer mix, a second PCR proceeded for about 6 to 12 cycles. TCRdb independently ran MiXCR on the 5' RACE reads; one entry per CDR3 protein. The table shows under 850,000 distinct CDR3 sequences, with under 40% occurring only once. This specimen belongs to a study of blood T cells in healthy people across ages. Study overall: About one barcoded TCR beta cDNA was captured per two T cells. General observations from the study: Strong correlation linked observed beta diversity and percent naive T cells.

The CDR3 consists of 14 residues. V lost 2 bases to trimming and J lost 7 bases; unmatched junction nucleotides: 8. CDR1 and CDR2 (germline): SGHKS, YYEKEE (reference sequence). This receptor was identified in a man aged 18 to 29 in good health. The gene calls are TRBV5-5 and TRBJ2-7, with TRBD1 matching over 8 bases. The sample comprised blood. CDR3 residues: CASSFWTGLREQYF. Here the CDR3 DNA reads TGTGCCAGCAGCTTTTGGACAGGGTTGAGGGAGCAGTACTTC.